This TCR beta chain was recorded in a study of OX40 agonist ivuxolimab in advanced cancers. Assay used: immunoSEQ multiplex PCR; TCRdb lists only in-frame clones, some missing. The data hold tens of thousands of clones, with around 83% observed a single time. The V end lost 3 bases, the J end lost 3 bases, and 22 bases lay between the germline ends. CDR3 length equals 17 residues. Germline values: CDR1 SGHTS, CDR2 YDEGEE. The sample here was CD4+ or CD8+ T cells sorted from blood, taken in a trial of the OX40 agonist ivuxolimab. This chain uses TRBV5-8 with TRBJ2-7; TRBD1 might be the D (6 bases). The sequence derives from an adult with an advanced solid tumor such as melanoma, head and neck, liver or kidney cancer. This CDR3 is CASSSGVSSVVHYEQYF. DNA for the CDR3: TGTGCCAGCAGCTCAGGGGTCAGTTCGGTTGTACACTACGAGCAGTACTTC.